This T cell receptor beta chain was observed in a study of T-cell reconstitution after alpha-beta-depleted transplantation in children. Study-wide results and limits: In patients about two months after transplant, alpha-beta T cells reportedly arose from several hundred expanded graft clones. TCRbeta diversity was high at day 60 in some patients (a result of surviving recipient T cells and thymic progenitors). When one year had passed after transplant, most T-cell counts and diversity came from newly produced T cells.

Unique molecular identifiers were incorporated during preparation of the TCRbeta library. TCRdb re-called the PCR reads through MiXCR, storing one row per CDR3 protein. The sample gives just over 950,000 distinct CDR3 sequences, about 29% of which show up once; about 28% is in the top ten. V dropped 4 bases and J dropped 7; count of bases not matched to a gene: 9. Germline CDR1 and CDR2: LGHDT and YNNKEL (reference sequence). The CDR3 contains 17 residues. In its sample, this clonotype was seen a few times. Its antigen is not known. The source is a boy under two years old who had a stem cell transplant for SCID, so the T cells may come from the graft donor. The V gene is TRBV3-1, the J gene TRBJ2-1; 14 positions agree with TRBD2. The specimen was PBMCs, mostly from graft donor cells, collected 360 days after TCRalphabeta/CD19-depleted stem cell transplant. The CDR3 DNA reads TGTGCCAGCAGCCCTCGACTAGCGGGGGGGCGTAGGAATGAGCAGTTCTTC. This codes for CASSPRLAGGRRNEQFF.